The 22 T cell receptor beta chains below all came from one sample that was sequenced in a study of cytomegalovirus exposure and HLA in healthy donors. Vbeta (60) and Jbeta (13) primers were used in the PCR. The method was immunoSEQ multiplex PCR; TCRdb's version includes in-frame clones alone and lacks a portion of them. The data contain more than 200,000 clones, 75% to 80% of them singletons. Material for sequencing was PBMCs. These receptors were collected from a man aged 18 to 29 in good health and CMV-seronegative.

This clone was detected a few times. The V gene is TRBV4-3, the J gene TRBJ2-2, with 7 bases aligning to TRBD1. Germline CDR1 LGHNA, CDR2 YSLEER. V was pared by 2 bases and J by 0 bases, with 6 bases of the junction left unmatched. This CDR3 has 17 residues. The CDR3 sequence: CASSQSRDSANTGELFF. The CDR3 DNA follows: TGCGCCAGCAGCCAATCCCGGGACAGCGCGAACACCGGGGAGCTGTTTTTT.

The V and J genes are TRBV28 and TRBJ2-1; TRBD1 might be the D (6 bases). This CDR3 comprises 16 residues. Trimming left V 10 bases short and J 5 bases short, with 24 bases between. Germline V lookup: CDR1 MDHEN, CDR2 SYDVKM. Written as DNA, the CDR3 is TGTGCCACTCACGAATACTCAGGGGTCTTTAACAATGAGCAGTTCTTC. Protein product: CATHEYSGVFNNEQFF.

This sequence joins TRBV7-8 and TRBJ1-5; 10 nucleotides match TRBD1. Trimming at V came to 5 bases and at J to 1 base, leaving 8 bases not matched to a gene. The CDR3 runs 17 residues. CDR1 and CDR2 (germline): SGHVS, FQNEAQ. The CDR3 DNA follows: TGTGCCAGCAGCCAAACGACAGGGGGCGCGAGCAATCAGCCCCAGCATTTT. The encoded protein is CASSQTTGGASNQPQHF.

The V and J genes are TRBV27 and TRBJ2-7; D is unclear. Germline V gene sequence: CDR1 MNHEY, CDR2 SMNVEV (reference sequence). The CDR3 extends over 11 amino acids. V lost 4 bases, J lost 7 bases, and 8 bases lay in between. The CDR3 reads CASSSYGEQYF. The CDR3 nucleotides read TGTGCCAGCAGTTCGTACGGGGAGCAGTACTTC.

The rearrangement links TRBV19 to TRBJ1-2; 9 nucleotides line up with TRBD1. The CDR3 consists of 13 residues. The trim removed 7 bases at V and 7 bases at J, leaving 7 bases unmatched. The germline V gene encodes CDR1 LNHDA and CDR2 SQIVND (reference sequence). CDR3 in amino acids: CASTRDRVSGYTF. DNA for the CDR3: TGTGCCAGTACCAGGGACAGGGTATCTGGCTACACCTTC.

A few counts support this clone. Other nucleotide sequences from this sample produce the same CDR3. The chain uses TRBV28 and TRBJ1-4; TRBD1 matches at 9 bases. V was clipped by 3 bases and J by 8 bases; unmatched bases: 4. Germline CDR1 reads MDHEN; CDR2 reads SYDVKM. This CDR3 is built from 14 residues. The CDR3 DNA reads TGTGCCAGCAGTTTCACAGGGGGCCGGGAAAAACTGTTTTTT. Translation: CASSFTGGREKLFF.

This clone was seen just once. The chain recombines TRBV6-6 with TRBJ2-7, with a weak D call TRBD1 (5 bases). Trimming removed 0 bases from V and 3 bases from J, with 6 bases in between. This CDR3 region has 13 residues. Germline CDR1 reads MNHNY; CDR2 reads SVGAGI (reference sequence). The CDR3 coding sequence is TGTGCCAGCAGTTACTCGGACAACTACGAGCAGTACTTC. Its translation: CASSYSDNYEQYF.

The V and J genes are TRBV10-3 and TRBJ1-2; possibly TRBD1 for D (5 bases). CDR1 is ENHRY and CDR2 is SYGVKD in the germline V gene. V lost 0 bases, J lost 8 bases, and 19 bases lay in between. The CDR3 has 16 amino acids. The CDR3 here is CAISESVKGGVEGYTF. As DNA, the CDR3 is TGTGCCATCAGTGAGTCCGTAAAAGGAGGGGTCGAGGGCTACACCTTC.

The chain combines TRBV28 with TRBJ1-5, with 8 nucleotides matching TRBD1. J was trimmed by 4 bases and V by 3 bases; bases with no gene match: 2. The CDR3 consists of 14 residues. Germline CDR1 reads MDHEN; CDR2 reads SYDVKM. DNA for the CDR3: TGTGCCAGCAGTTTCGGACAGGGTAATCAGCCCCAGCATTTT. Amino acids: CASSFGQGNQPQHF.

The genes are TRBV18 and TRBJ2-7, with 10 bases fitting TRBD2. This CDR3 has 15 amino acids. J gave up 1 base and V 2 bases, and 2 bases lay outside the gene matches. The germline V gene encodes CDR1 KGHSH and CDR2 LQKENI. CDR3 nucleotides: TGTGCCAGCTCACCAAGGACTAGCGGTTCCTACGAGCAGTACTTC. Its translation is CASSPRTSGSYEQYF.

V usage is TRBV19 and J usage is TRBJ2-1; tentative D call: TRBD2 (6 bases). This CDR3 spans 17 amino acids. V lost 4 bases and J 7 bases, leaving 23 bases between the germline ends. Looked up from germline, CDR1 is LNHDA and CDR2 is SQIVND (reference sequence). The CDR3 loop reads CASSTKGGIPGLNEQFF. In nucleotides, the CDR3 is TGTGCCAGTAGTACAAAGGGCGGGATTCCCGGCCTGAATGAGCAGTTCTTC. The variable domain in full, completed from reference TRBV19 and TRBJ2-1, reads DGGITQSPKYLFRKEGQNVTLSCEQNLNHDAMYWYRQDPGQGLRLIYYSQIVNDFQKGDIAEGYSVSREKKESFPLTVTSAQKNPTAFYLCASSTKGGIPGLNEQFFGPGTRLTVL.

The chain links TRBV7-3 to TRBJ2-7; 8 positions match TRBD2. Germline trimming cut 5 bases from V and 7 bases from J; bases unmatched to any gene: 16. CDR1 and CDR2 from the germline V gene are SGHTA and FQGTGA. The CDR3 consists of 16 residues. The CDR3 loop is CASSPRLGGGPVEQYF. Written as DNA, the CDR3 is TGTGCCAGCAGCCCCCGGCTGGGCGGGGGGCCAGTGGAGCAGTACTTC.

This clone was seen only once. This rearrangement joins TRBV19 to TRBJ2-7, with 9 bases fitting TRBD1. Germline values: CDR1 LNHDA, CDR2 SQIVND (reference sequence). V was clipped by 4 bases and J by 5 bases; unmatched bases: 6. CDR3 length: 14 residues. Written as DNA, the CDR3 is TGTGCCAGTAGTACCGGACAGGGGAATAACGAGCAGTACTTC. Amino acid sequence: CASSTGQGNNEQYF.

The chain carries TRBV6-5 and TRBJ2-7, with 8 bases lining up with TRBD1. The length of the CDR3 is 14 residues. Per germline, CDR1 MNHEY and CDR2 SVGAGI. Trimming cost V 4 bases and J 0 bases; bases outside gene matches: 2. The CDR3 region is CASSWGQDSYEQYF. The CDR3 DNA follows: TGTGCCAGCAGTTGGGGACAGGACTCCTACGAGCAGTACTTC.

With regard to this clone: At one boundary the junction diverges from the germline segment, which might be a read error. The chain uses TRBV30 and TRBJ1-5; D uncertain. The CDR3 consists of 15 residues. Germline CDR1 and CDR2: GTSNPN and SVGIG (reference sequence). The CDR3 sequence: CAWGVGLAGNQLQHF. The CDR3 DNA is TGTGCCTGGGGCGTGGGTCTCGCGGGCAATCAGCTCCAGCATTTT.

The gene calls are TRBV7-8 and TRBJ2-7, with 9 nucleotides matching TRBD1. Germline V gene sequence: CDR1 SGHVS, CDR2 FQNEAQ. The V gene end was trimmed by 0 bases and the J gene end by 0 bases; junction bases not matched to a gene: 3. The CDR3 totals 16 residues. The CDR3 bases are TGTGCCAGCAGCTTAGCCGGGACAGGGAACTCCTACGAGCAGTACTTC. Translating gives CASSLAGTGNSYEQYF. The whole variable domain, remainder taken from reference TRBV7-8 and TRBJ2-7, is GAGVSQSPRYKVAKRGQDVALRCDPISGHVSLFWYQQALGQGPEFLTYFQNEAQLDKSGLPSDRFFAERPEGSVSTLKIQRTQQEDSAVYLCASSLAGTGNSYEQYFGPGTRLTVT.

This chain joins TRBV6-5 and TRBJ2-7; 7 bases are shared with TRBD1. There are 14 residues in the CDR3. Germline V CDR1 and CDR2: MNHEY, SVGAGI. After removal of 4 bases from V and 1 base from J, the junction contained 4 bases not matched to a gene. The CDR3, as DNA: TGTGCCAGCAGTTCGACAGGGCGGTCCTACGAGCAGTACTTC. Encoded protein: CASSSTGRSYEQYF.

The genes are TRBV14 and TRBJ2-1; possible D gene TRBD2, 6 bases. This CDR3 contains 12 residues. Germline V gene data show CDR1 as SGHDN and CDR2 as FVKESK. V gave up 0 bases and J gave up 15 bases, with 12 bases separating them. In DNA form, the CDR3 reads TGTGCCAGCAGCCAAGACCCGGGGGTAACGTTCTTC. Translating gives CASSQDPGVTFF. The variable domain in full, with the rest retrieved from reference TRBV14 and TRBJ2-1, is EAGVTQFPSHSVIEKGQTVTLRCDPISGHDNLYWYRRVMGKEIKFLLHFVKESKQDESGMPNNRFLAERTGGTYSTLKVQPAELEDSGVYFCASSQDPGVTFFGPGTRLTVL.

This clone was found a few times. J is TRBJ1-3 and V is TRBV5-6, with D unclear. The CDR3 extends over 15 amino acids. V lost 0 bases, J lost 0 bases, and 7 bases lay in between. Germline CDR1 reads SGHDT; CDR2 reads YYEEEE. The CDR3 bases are TGTGCCAGCAGCTTGGATTACAGCTCTGGAAACACCATATATTTT. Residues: CASSLDYSSGNTIYF.

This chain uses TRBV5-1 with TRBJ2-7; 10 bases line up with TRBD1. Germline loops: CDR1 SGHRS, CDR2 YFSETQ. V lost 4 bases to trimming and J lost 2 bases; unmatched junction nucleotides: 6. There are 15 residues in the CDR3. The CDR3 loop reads CASSEGQGGTYEQYF. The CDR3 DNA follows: TGCGCCAGCAGCGAAGGACAGGGGGGCACCTACGAGCAGTACTTC.

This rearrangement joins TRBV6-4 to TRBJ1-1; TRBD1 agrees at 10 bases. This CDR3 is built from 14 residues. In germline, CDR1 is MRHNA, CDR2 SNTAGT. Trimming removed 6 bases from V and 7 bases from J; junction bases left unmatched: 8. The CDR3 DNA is TGTGCCAGCAGGGGGGACAGGGGCGGCTATGAAGCTTTCTTT. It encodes CASRGDRGGYEAFF.

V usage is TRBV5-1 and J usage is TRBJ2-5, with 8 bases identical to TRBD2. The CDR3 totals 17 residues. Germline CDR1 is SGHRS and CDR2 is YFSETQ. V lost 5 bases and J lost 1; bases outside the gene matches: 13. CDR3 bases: TGCGCCAGCAGTTTCGGGACTAGAAATGTCCTCCAAGAGACCCAGTACTTC. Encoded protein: CASSFGTRNVLQETQYF.